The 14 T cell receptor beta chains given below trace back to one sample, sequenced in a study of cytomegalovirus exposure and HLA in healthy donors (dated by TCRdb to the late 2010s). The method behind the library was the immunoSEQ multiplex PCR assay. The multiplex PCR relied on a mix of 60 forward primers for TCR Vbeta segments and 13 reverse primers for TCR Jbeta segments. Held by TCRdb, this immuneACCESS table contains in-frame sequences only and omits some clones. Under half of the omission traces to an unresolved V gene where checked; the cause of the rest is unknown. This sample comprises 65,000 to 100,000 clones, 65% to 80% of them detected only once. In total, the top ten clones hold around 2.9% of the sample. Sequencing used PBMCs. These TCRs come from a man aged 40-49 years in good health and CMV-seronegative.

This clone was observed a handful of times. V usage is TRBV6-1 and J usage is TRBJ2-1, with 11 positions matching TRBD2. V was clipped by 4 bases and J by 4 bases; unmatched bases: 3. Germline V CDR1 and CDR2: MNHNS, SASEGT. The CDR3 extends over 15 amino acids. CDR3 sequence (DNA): TGTGCCAGCAGTGTAGTAGCGGGGGGGTACAATGAGCAGTTCTTC. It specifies CASSVVAGGYNEQFF.

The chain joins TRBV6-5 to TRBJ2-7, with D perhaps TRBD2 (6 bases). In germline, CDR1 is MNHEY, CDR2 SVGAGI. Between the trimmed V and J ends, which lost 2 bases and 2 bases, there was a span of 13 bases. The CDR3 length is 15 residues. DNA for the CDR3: TGTGCCAGCAGTTACGCGGGACGAGCGACCTACGAGCAGTACTTC. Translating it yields CASSYAGRATYEQYF.

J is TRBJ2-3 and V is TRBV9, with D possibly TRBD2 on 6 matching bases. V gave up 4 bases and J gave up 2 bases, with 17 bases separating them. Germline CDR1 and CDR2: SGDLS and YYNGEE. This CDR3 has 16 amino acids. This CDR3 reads CASSPRVAAPTDTQYF. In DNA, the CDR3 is TGTGCCAGCAGCCCCCGGGTAGCGGCCCCCACAGATACGCAGTATTTT.

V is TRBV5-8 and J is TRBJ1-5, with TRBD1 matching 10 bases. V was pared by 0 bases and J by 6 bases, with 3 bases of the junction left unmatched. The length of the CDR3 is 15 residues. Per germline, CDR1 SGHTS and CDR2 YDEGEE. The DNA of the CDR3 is TGTGCCAGCAGCTTGGGACAGGGGGCGGGTCAGCCCCAGCATTTT. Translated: CASSLGQGAGQPQHF.

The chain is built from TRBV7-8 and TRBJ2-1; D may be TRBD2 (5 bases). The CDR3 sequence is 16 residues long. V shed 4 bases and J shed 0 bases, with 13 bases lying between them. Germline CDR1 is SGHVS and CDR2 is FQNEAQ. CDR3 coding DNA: TGTGCCAGCAGCTCCACGGGATATAACTCCTACAATGAGCAGTTCTTC. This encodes CASSSTGYNSYNEQFF. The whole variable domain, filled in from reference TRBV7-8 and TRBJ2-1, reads GAGVSQSPRYKVAKRGQDVALRCDPISGHVSLFWYQQALGQGPEFLTYFQNEAQLDKSGLPSDRFFAERPEGSVSTLKIQRTQQEDSAVYLCASSSTGYNSYNEQFFGPGTRLTVL.

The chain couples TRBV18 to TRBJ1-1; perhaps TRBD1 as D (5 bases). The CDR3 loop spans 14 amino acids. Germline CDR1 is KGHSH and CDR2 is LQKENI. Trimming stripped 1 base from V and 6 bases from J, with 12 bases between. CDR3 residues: CASSPQQGSPEAFF. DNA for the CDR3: TGTGCCAGCTCACCACAGCAGGGCTCCCCTGAAGCTTTCTTT.

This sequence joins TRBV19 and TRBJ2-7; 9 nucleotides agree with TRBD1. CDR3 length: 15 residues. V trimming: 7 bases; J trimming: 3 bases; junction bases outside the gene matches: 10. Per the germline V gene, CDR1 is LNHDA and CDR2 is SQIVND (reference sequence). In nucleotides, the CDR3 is TGTGCCAGTACCCTTCAGCCGGGACAGGGCTACGAGCAGTACTTC. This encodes CASTLQPGQGYEQYF.

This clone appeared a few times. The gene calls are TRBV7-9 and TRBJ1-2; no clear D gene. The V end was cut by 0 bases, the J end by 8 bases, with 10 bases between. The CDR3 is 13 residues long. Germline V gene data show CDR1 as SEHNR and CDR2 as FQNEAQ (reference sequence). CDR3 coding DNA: TGTGCCAGCAGCTTAGCATCGGGAATCGGCTACACCTTC. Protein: CASSLASGIGYTF.

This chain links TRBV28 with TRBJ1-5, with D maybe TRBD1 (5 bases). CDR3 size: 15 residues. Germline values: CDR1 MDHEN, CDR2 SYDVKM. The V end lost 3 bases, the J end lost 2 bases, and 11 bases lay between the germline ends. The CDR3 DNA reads TGTGCCAGCAGTTTTCGTCAGGGTGGCAATCAGCCCCAGCATTTT. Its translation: CASSFRQGGNQPQHF. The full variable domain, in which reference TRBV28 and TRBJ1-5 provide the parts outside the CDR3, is DVKVTQSSRYLVKRTGEKVFLECVQDMDHENMFWYRQDPGLGLRLIYFSYDVKMKEKGDIPEGYSVSREKKERFSLILESASTNQTSMYLCASSFRQGGNQPQHFGDGTRLSIL.

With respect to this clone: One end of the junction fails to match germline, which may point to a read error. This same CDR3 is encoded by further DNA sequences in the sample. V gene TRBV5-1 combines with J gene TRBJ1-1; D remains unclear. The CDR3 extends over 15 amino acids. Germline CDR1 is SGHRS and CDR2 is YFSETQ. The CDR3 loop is CASSLDPGRNTEAFF. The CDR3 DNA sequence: TGCGCCAGCAGCTTGGATCCGGGTCGGAACACTGAAGCCTTCTTT.

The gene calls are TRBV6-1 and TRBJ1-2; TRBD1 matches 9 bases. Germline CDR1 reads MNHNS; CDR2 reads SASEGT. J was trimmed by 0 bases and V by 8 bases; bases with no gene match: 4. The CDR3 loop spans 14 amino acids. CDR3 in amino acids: CASGRDRANYGYTF. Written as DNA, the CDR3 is TGTGCCAGCGGGCGGGACAGGGCTAACTATGGCTACACCTTC.

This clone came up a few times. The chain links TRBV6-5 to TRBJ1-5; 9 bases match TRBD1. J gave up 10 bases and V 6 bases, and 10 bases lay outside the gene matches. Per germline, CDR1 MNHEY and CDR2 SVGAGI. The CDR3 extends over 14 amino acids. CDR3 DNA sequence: TGTGCCAGCAGAACAGGGGGCCCCAGTGAACCCCAGCATTTT. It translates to CASRTGGPSEPQHF.

The CDR3 nucleotides read TGTGCCAGCAGTTTCCTGGACGGGATCAATGAGCAGTTCTTC. It is translated as CASSFLDGINEQFF. J is TRBJ2-1 and V is TRBV28; D is possibly TRBD2 (5 bases). V shed 3 bases and J shed 6 bases, with 12 bases lying between them. This CDR3 is 14 amino acids long. Germline CDR1 reads MDHEN; CDR2 reads SYDVKM.

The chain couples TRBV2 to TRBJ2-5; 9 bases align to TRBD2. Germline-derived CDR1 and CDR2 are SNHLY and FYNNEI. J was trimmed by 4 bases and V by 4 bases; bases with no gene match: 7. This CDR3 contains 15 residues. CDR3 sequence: CASSGVGSGGETQYF. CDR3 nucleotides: TGTGCCAGCAGTGGGGTGGGTAGCGGGGGAGAGACCCAGTACTTC.